These T cell receptor beta chains were read from a single sample in a study of cytomegalovirus exposure and HLA in healthy donors. The protocol was immunoSEQ multiplex PCR, while the TCRdb copy is restricted to in-frame clones and leaves out a portion. Here the sample spans over 80,000 clones, roughly 63% being singletons. The sample comprised PBMCs. The receptors stem from a boy younger than 18 in good health and CMV-seropositive. Both conserved end residues are part of each CDR3. The D gene is left open where the match is weak. Only some rows state a clone size, as once, few, many or a class for expanded clones.

>TRBV7-8|TRBJ1-4|.|TRBD1
CASSLRAGTDNEKLFF
TGTGCCAGCAGCTTAAGAGCCGGGACAGATAATGAAAAACTGTTTTTT
>TRBV6-6|TRBJ1-3|few|.
CASGSGGSGNTIYF
TGTGCCAGCGGGTCTGGAGGCTCTGGAAACACCATATATTTT
>TRBV5-1|TRBJ2-6|.|.
CASSITGSGANVLTF
TGCGCCAGCAGCATAACAGGGTCTGGGGCCAACGTCCTGACTTTC
>TRBV6-1|TRBJ2-7|once|.
CASSVRDLIYEQYF
TGTGCCAGCAGTGTTCGGGACTTAATATACGAGCAGTACTTC
>TRBV5-1|TRBJ2-1|once|TRBD2
CASSPAGGPLGQFF
TGCGCCAGCTCCCCAGCGGGAGGCCCCCTGGGGCAGTTCTTC
>TRBV19|TRBJ2-5|.|TRBD2
CASSGGGGRQETQYF
TGTGCCAGTAGCGGGGGCGGGGGGCGACAAGAGACCCAGTACTTC
>TRBV30|TRBJ1-2|.|TRBD1
CAWSLDRGPYGYTF
TGTGCCTGGAGTTTGGACAGGGGGCCATATGGCTACACCTTC
>TRBV19|TRBJ1-5|.|TRBD1
CASTLTGVGQPQHF
TGTGCCAGTACCTTGACAGGGGTAGGGCAGCCCCAGCATTTT
>TRBV11-2|TRBJ2-5|.|TRBD1
CASSVGTGVVETQYF
TGTGCCAGCAGCGTCGGGACAGGGGTCGTTGAGACCCAGTACTTC
>TRBV7-9|TRBJ1-1|.|TRBD1
CASSLGTGAEAFF
TGTGCCAGCAGCTTAGGGACAGGGGCTGAAGCTTTCTTT
>TRBV30|TRBJ2-7|.|.
CAWRAVYEQYF
TGTGCCTGGAGGGCGGTTTACGAGCAGTACTTC
>TRBV30|TRBJ1-5|.|.
CAWSRLGNQPQHF
TGTGCCTGGAGTAGACTCGGCAATCAGCCCCAGCATTTT
>TRBV4-2|TRBJ1-2|once|.
CASSQPTDGYGYTF
TGTGCCAGCAGCCAGCCGACAGACGGATATGGCTACACCTTC
>TRBV5-1|TRBJ2-7|.|TRBD2
CASSLAGGEQYF
TGCGCCAGCAGCTTGGCGGGGGGCGAGCAGTACTTC
>TRBV4-2|TRBJ2-5|.|.
CASSQVSEETQYF
TGTGCCAGCAGCCAAGTATCGGAAGAGACCCAGTACTTC
>TRBV7-9|TRBJ2-2|.|.
CASSSRANTGELFF
TGTGCCAGCAGCTCCCGAGCGAACACCGGGGAGCTGTTTTTT
>TRBV19|TRBJ1-1|few|TRBD1
CASSISPTGATEAFF
TGTGCCAGTAGTATATCTCCGACAGGGGCCACTGAAGCTTTCTTT
>TRBV19|TRBJ1-5|.|.
CASMGQGHAQPQHF
TGTGCCAGTATGGGGCAGGGACATGCTCAGCCCCAGCATTTT
>TRBV6-5|TRBJ1-2|.|.
CASSYSGGASYGYTF
TGTGCCAGCAGTTACAGTGGGGGCGCATCCTATGGCTACACCTTC
>TRBV20-1|TRBJ2-5|once|.
CSARMETQYF
TGCAGTGCCAGGATGGAGACCCAGTACTTC
>TRBV29-1|TRBJ2-7|.|.
CSVDQGSHEQYF
TGCAGCGTTGATCAGGGGTCCCACGAGCAGTACTTC
>TRBV4-1|TRBJ2-7|.|.
CASSQGPGAGGQGEQYF
TGCGCCAGCAGCCAAGGGCCAGGGGCAGGGGGGCAGGGGGAGCAGTACTTC
>TRBV5-1|TRBJ2-7|.|TRBD1
CASRMTGMSEQYF
TGCGCCAGCAGAATGACAGGGATGTCTGAGCAGTACTTC
>TRBV7-9|TRBJ1-4|.|.
CASSLYHVNKKLFF
TGTGCCAGCAGCTTATATCACGTGAACAAAAAACTGTTTTTT
>TRBV5-1|TRBJ1-2|.|TRBD1
CASSLAPGQTNYGYTF
TGCGCCAGCAGCTTGGCCCCGGGACAGACGAACTATGGCTACACCTTC
>TRBV11-2|TRBJ1-5|.|TRBD1
CASSLGTGEIQPQHF
TGTGCCAGCAGCCTAGGGACAGGGGAAATCCAGCCCCAGCATTTT
>TRBV6-1|TRBJ2-3|.|.
CASSPSGGDTQYF
TGTGCCAGCAGTCCCTCCGGGGGAGATACGCAGTATTTT
>TRBV25-1|TRBJ2-3|.|.
CASSELEGLYTDTQYF
TGTGCCAGCAGTGAATTGGAGGGGCTATACACAGATACGCAGTATTTT
>TRBV30|TRBJ1-6|.|.
CAWSVYNSPLNF
TGTGCCTGGAGTGTATACAATTCACCCCTCAACTTT
>TRBV5-6|TRBJ2-7|few|.
CASSSLRRTFYEQYF
TGTGCCAGCAGCTCCCTTCGACGGACATTCTACGAGCAGTACTTC
>TRBV7-3|TRBJ2-1|.|TRBD2
CASSFGLASSEQFF
TGTGCCAGCAGCTTCGGACTAGCGTCCAGTGAGCAGTTCTTC
>TRBV5-1|TRBJ1-3|once|.
CASSLGTVSGNTIYF
TGCGCCAGCAGCTTGGGTACAGTCTCTGGAAACACCATATATTTT
>TRBV7-9|TRBJ1-5|.|.
CASSPGGNQPQHF
TGTGCCAGCAGCCCGGGGGGAAATCAGCCCCAGCATTTT
>TRBV5-1|TRBJ2-2|.|TRBD1
CASSYGTGGSTGELFF
TGCGCCAGCAGCTATGGGACAGGGGGGAGCACCGGGGAGCTGTTTTTT
>TRBV6-5|TRBJ1-1|.|.
CASSLVRVNTEAFF
TGTGCCAGCAGTTTGGTGAGGGTGAACACTGAAGCTTTCTTT
>TRBV5-1|TRBJ1-4|.|TRBD1
CASSSRQGSEKLFF
TGCGCCAGCAGCTCGAGACAGGGGTCTGAAAAACTGTTTTTT
>TRBV30|TRBJ1-2|.|TRBD1
CAWSTRTGAYGYTF
TGTGCCTGGAGTACCAGGACAGGGGCCTATGGCTACACCTTC
>TRBV10-2|TRBJ1-1|.|.
CASSETQGPTEAFF
TGCGCCAGCAGTGAAACTCAGGGTCCCACTGAAGCTTTCTTT
>TRBV6-5|TRBJ2-7|.|.
CASSYSVQGYEQYF
TGTGCCAGCAGTTACTCGGTTCAGGGCTACGAGCAGTACTTC
>TRBV7-9|TRBJ1-4|.|.
CASSLTGTNEKLFF
TGTGCCAGCAGCTTAACGGGAACTAATGAAAAACTGTTTTTT
>TRBV5-1|TRBJ2-7|.|TRBD1
CASSLENRGTEQYF
TGCGCCAGCAGCTTGGAAAACAGGGGGACCGAGCAGTACTTC
>TRBV9|TRBJ1-4|.|.
CASSVDVVSEKLFF
TGTGCCAGCAGCGTAGATGTGGTCAGTGAAAAACTGTTTTTT
>TRBV6-4|TRBJ2-1|.|TRBD2
CASSHGGGGGEQFF
TGTGCCAGCAGCCACGGGGGGGGCGGCGGTGAGCAGTTCTTC
>TRBV6-1|TRBJ2-3|.|TRBD1
CASSLNRGFTDTQYF
TGTGCCAGCAGCCTGAACAGGGGTTTCACAGATACGCAGTATTTT
>TRBV6-5|TRBJ1-1|few|.
CASSYLLNTEAFF
TGTGCCAGCAGTTACCTCCTGAACACTGAAGCTTTCTTT